These T cell receptor beta chains were read from a single sample in a study of T cell repertoires in cytomegalovirus infection. Using its own MiXCR run on the reads, TCRdb lists one record per CDR3 protein. The repertoire includes 150,000 to 190,000 distinct CDR3 sequences, about a quarter of them detected once, and roughly 9.7% sits in the top ten. Sequenced sample: PBMCs. The receptors were sampled from a human donor in good health (CMV status not recorded). Some clones in this sample may be carry-over from other donors' samples. The conserved cysteine and the conserved F or W are not part of the CDR3 here.

cdr3_aa j_call v_call
ASSLRASTNEKLF TRBJ1-4 TRBV27
ASGDIADTQY TRBJ2-3 TRBV2
ASSESVAGGHHYGYT TRBJ1-2 TRBV2
ASSRRDLTNEKLF TRBJ1-4 TRBV7-2
ASSQVWGIQY TRBJ2-4 TRBV14
ASSLTGTGMHEQY TRBJ2-7 TRBV11-2
ASSQGPYRSGTLKETQY TRBJ2-5 TRBV14
ASSFRGTGRQYPQH TRBJ1-5 TRBV5-6
ASSLWSAAGELF TRBJ2-2 TRBV5-5
ASSLWALAGGGNEQF TRBJ2-1 TRBV28
ASSLTQGSETQY TRBJ2-5 TRBV7-2
ASSETSGYDNEQF TRBJ2-1 TRBV9
ASSLSPAMNTEAF TRBJ1-1 TRBV7-2
ASSQRQGARGANVLT TRBJ2-6 TRBV4-3
ASSLEGRYSNQPQH TRBJ1-5 TRBV7-8
ASSQGGQGEQETQY TRBJ2-5 TRBV4-2
ASSSGNTEAF TRBJ1-1 TRBV27
ASSPLGPGRKEETQY TRBJ2-5 TRBV25-1
ASSLEESRRNTIY TRBJ1-3 TRBV7-8
ASSQGVTTEAF TRBJ1-1 TRBV14
ASSDRDRGKVGSPLH TRBJ1-6 TRBV7-2
ASSQASRPNYGYT TRBJ1-2 TRBV4-2
ASQGPPEYNEQF TRBJ2-1 TRBV14
ASSGRQASYQPQH TRBJ1-5 TRBV6-2/TRBV6-3
ASNPGALSGNTIY TRBJ1-3 TRBV28
SVEEQGYYGYT TRBJ1-2 TRBV29-1
ASSPRQGASDTQY TRBJ2-3 TRBV7-9
ASSLGETQY TRBJ2-5 TRBV28
AIKLSSSSYEQY TRBJ2-7 TRBV10-3
TSSGTGFGEQY TRBJ2-7 TRBV6-1
ASSLGLGLSYEQY TRBJ2-7 TRBV13
ASSSGLAVIGDEQY TRBJ2-7 TRBV7-2
ASSAISYGYT TRBJ1-2 TRBV28
ASSREAEQF TRBJ2-1 TRBV6-6
ASSLSNYGVQY TRBJ2-7 TRBV27
ASRTSGRYT TRBJ1-2 TRBV28
ASSLSGTANTEAF TRBJ1-1 TRBV7-3
ASSSTTGVNTEAF TRBJ1-1 TRBV5-1
ASSLRLAGYEQY TRBJ2-7 TRBV5-6
ATSHGQKNIQY TRBJ2-4 TRBV19
ASSNFQGGNTEAF TRBJ1-1 TRBV7-9
SARAGQTNTEAF TRBJ1-1 TRBV20-1
ASGLLGGELF TRBJ2-2 TRBV12-5
ASSSKRRSYNEQF TRBJ2-1 TRBV7-2
ASSLVRAMNTEAF TRBJ1-1 TRBV7-2
SARDPSGSSRYEQF TRBJ2-1 TRBV20-1
ASSLGHLRWETQY TRBJ2-5 TRBV7-2
ASSLGRPFEAF TRBJ1-1 TRBV7-2
ASTSPPGNEQF TRBJ2-1 TRBV6-1
ASSLLMPRGSYEQY TRBJ2-7 TRBV6-2/TRBV6-3
ASSFGGVSYNEQF TRBJ2-1 TRBV28
ASSMNTEAF TRBJ1-1 TRBV19
ASSPDPGLVGDTQY TRBJ2-3 TRBV5-1
ASSLSAYYEQY TRBJ2-7 TRBV11-2
ASSWRGTNEQF TRBJ2-1 TRBV7-2